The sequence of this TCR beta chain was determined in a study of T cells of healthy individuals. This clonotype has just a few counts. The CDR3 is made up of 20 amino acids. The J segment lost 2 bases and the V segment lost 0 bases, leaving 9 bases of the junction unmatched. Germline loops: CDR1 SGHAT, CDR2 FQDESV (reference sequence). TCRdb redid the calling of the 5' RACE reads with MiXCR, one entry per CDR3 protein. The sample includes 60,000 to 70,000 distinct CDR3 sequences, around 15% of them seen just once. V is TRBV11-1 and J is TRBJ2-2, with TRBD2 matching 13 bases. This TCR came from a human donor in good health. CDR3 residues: CASSLAWGTSGNINTGELFF. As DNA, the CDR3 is TGTGCCAGCAGCTTAGCGTGGGGGACTAGCGGGAATATAAACACCGGGGAGCTGTTTTTT.